Each of the 23 T cell receptor beta chains below was sequenced from the same sample in a study of blood T cell repertoires in COVID-19. The repertoire was sequenced with immunoSEQ multiplex PCR; TCRdb's copy has only in-frame clones and lacks some. The top ten clones hold 9% of a sample with over 130,000 clones, 77% of them seen once. The sequenced sample was peripheral blood. The source is a woman between 50 and 59 years old with active or convalescent COVID-19.

With respect to this clone: Other DNA sequences of this sample code for an identical CDR3. The chain recombines TRBV5-1 with TRBJ2-1; weak D call: TRBD2 (5 bases). With 0 bases removed from V and 0 bases from J, the gap between germline ends came to 7 bases. This CDR3 comprises 15 residues. CDR1 is SGHRS, CDR2 YFSETQ, per germline. CDR3 residues: CASSLGGSSYNEQFF. CDR3 sequence (DNA): TGCGCCAGCAGCTTGGGTGGGAGCTCCTACAATGAGCAGTTCTTC.

The chain carries TRBV2 and TRBJ2-2; 8 nucleotides line up with TRBD1. V was clipped by 8 bases and J by 4 bases; unmatched bases: 9. This CDR3 is 15 amino acids long. Germline assignment: CDR1 SNHLY and CDR2 FYNNEI. CDR3 DNA sequence: TGTGCCAGCCAAGCCGACAGGGGCGGCACCGGGGAGCTGTTTTTT. Translated: CASQADRGGTGELFF.

The chain couples TRBV6-1 to TRBJ1-5; possibly TRBD1 for D (5 bases). Germline V gene lookup returns CDR1 MNHNS and CDR2 SASEGT. Between the trimmed V and J ends, which lost 0 bases and 2 bases, there was a span of 14 bases. The CDR3 contains 17 residues. The CDR3 loop reads CASSEAGSRGGNQPQHF. The CDR3 region has the DNA TGTGCCAGCAGTGAAGCGGGCAGCCGGGGGGGCAATCAGCCCCAGCATTTT.

V is TRBV11-2 and J is TRBJ2-7; D is possibly TRBD1 (5 bases). Deletions cut 2 bases from V and 1 base from J, with 15 bases between. The CDR3 loop spans 16 amino acids. CDR1 SGHAT and CDR2 FQNNGV come from the germline V gene. The CDR3 reads CASSLLKGFLSYEQYF. The CDR3 nucleotides are TGTGCCAGCAGCTTACTCAAGGGGTTTCTATCCTACGAGCAGTACTTC.

The V call is TRBV21-1, the J call TRBJ2-7; the table's D call TRBD1 went unverified against the DNA. TRBV21-1 is designated a pseudogene. CDR3 length equals 15 residues. The CDR3 spells CARKKAQGASYEQYF. The DNA of the CDR3 is TGTGCCAGGAAAAAGGCTCAGGGGGCGTCCTACGAGCAGTACTTC.

This rearrangement joins TRBV1 to TRBJ2-2; the DNA was not used to check the table's D call, TRBD2. TRBV1 is annotated as a pseudogene. The length of the CDR3 is 14 residues. CDR3 region: CTSSLPGCTGELFF. CDR3 sequence (DNA): TGCACCAGCAGCCTTCCCGGTTGCACCGGGGAGCTGTTTTTT.

This chain joins TRBV25-1 and TRBJ1-2; 7 nucleotides match TRBD1. The germline CDR1 and CDR2 sequences are MGHDK and SYGVNS. Trimming removed 5 bases from V and 3 bases from J; junction bases left unmatched: 0. This CDR3 has 12 residues. CDR3 coding DNA: TGTGCCAGCAGTACAGGGGACTATGGCTACACCTTC. Translating gives CASSTGDYGYTF.

The chain links TRBV7-2 to TRBJ1-4, with D perhaps matching TRBD1 (6 bases). The germline CDR1 and CDR2 sequences are SGHTA and FQGNSA. V lost 5 bases to trimming and J lost 8 bases, with 12 bases between them. This CDR3 is built from 13 residues. In DNA form, the CDR3 reads TGTGCCAGCAGCCCGGACAGTCGGGAAAAACTGTTTTTT. This gives the protein CASSPDSREKLFF.

The V gene is TRBV6-5, the J gene TRBJ2-7; possible D gene TRBD2, 6 bases. This CDR3 spans 14 amino acids. V lost 7 bases to trimming and J lost 1 base, with 14 bases between them. CDR1 and CDR2 from the germline V gene are MNHEY and SVGAGI. The CDR3: CASTRLDRSYEQYF. The CDR3 nucleotides are TGTGCCAGCACTCGACTAGACCGTTCCTACGAGCAGTACTTC.

The chain is built from TRBV6-6 and TRBJ1-2, with D unclear. Germline CDR1 reads MNHNY; CDR2 reads SVGAGI (reference sequence). This CDR3 comprises 14 residues. V was shortened by 2 bases and J by 3 bases, with 10 bases between the two germline ends. CDR3 residues: CASSYRREDYGYTF. The CDR3 DNA reads as TGTGCCAGCAGTTACAGGCGGGAAGACTATGGCTACACCTTC.

The rearrangement links TRBV6-2 or TRBV6-3 to TRBJ2-1; 9 bases align to TRBD1. The V gene end was trimmed by 4 bases and the J gene end by 1 base; junction bases not matched to a gene: 5. CDR3 size: 16 residues. The germline CDR1 and CDR2 sequences are MNHEY and SVGEGT. The CDR3 reads CASSSGTGSSYNEQFF. The CDR3 nucleotides are TGTGCCAGCAGTTCCGGGACAGGGAGTTCCTACAATGAGCAGTTCTTC.

This chain links TRBV7-3 with TRBJ2-2; weak D call: TRBD1 (6 bases). Per the germline V gene, CDR1 is SGHTA and CDR2 is FQGTGA. This CDR3 region has 14 residues. The ends were cut back, 8 bases at V and 4 bases at J, with 14 bases in the middle. The CDR3 loop reads CASGRGQPTGELFF. The CDR3 coding sequence is TGTGCCAGCGGTAGAGGACAGCCCACCGGGGAGCTGTTTTTT.

The V call is TRBV6-4, the J call TRBJ1-4; D ambiguous. Germline V lookup: CDR1 MRHNA, CDR2 SNTAGT. Trimming took 4 bases from V and 4 from J, leaving 10 bases between them. The CDR3 extends over 14 amino acids. The CDR3 loop is CASSGHGLNEKLFF. In nucleotides, the CDR3 is TGTGCCAGCAGTGGACACGGCCTTAATGAAAAACTGTTTTTT.

Here the CDR3 reads CSASSAGGRTDTQYF. The CDR3 DNA follows: TGCAGTGCTAGTTCAGCGGGGGGACGCACAGATACGCAGTATTTT. This chain uses TRBV20-1 with TRBJ2-3, with 9 bases that match TRBD2. J was trimmed by 1 base and V by 3 bases; bases with no gene match: 5. The germline gives CDR1 DFQATT, CDR2 SNEGSKA (reference sequence). The CDR3 is 15 amino acids.

V usage is TRBV11-1 and J usage is TRBJ2-1; 8 bases agree with TRBD1. The CDR3 loop spans 13 amino acids. J was trimmed by 9 bases and V by 3 bases; bases with no gene match: 4. Germline CDR1 and CDR2: SGHAT and FQDESV (reference sequence). The CDR3 coding sequence is TGTGCCAGCAGCTTGGACAGGGCGGGTGAGCAGTTCTTC. Protein: CASSLDRAGEQFF.

This clone was seen only a few times. The genes are TRBV18 and TRBJ1-1, with D possibly being TRBD1 (6 bases). Trimming pared 2 bases from V and 1 base from J, leaving 14 bases between. The germline V gene encodes CDR1 KGHSH and CDR2 LQKENI. The CDR3 is 16 residues long. DNA of the CDR3: TGTGCCAGCTCACCAGCGGGGAGGGGGTCGAACACTGAAGCTTTCTTT. Amino acids: CASSPAGRGSNTEAFF. Combining the CDR3 with reference TRBV18 and TRBJ1-1 gives the whole variable domain NAGVMQNPRHLVRRRGQEARLRCSPMKGHSHVYWYRQLPEEGLKFMVYLQKENIIDESGMPKERFSAEFPKEGPSILRIQQVVRGDSAAYFCASSPAGRGSNTEAFFGQGTRLTVV.

The chain employs TRBV7-9 and TRBJ1-1; tentative D call: TRBD1 (6 bases). V lost 5 bases, J lost 0 bases, and 19 bases lay in between. The CDR3 length is 17 residues. Looked up from germline, CDR1 is SEHNR and CDR2 is FQNEAQ (reference sequence). CDR3 amino acids: CASSPPRGASMNTEAFF. The CDR3 region has the DNA TGTGCCAGCAGCCCCCCGCGGGGGGCCTCCATGAACACTGAAGCTTTCTTT.

The genes are TRBV19 and TRBJ1-6; 8 bases fit TRBD1. CDR1 and CDR2 (germline): LNHDA, SQIVND (reference sequence). The CDR3 consists of 16 residues. After removal of 10 bases from V and 0 bases from J, the junction contained 8 bases not matched to a gene. The CDR3 sequence: CATQNRGSSYNSPLHF. The DNA for the CDR3 is TGTGCCACCCAGAACAGGGGGAGCTCCTATAATTCACCCCTCCACTTT.

This clone came up once. J is TRBJ1-4 and V is TRBV5-6; TRBD1 might be the D (6 bases). V lost 2 bases and J lost 3, with 11 bases in between. The CDR3 extends over 15 amino acids. Looked up from germline, CDR1 is SGHDT and CDR2 is YYEEEE. The CDR3 DNA reads TGTGCCAGCAGCTTAGGGGGTCGGCCTAATGAAAAACTGTTTTTT. It specifies CASSLGGRPNEKLFF.

The rearrangement joins TRBV5-6 to TRBJ1-1; perhaps TRBD1 as D (6 bases). In germline, CDR1 is SGHDT, CDR2 YYEEEE. The germline V and J ends were trimmed by 3 bases and 1 base, with 16 bases remaining between them. This CDR3 has 16 residues. The CDR3 sequence: CASSWALGRGNTEAFF. CDR3 sequence (DNA): TGTGCCAGCAGCTGGGCCCTCGGCAGGGGGAACACTGAAGCTTTCTTT.

V usage is TRBV28 and J usage is TRBJ1-4; the match to TRBD1 covers 9 bases. V trimming: 5 bases; J trimming: 7 bases; junction bases outside the gene matches: 11. CDR3 length: 16 residues. The germline CDR1 and CDR2 sequences are MDHEN and SYDVKM. In DNA form, the CDR3 reads TGTGCCAGCAGTGCCCCAACAGGGGGCGGGGGTGAAAAACTGTTTTTT. This sequence encodes CASSAPTGGGGEKLFF.

The V call is TRBV19, the J call TRBJ1-1, with 7 bases aligning to TRBD1. The CDR3 is 14 residues long. CDR1 and CDR2 from the germline V gene are LNHDA and SQIVND (reference sequence). Trimming at V came to 5 bases and at J to 1 base, leaving 4 bases not matched to a gene. The CDR3 sequence: CASSSGGPNTEAFF. CDR3 nucleotide sequence: TGTGCCAGTAGTTCAGGGGGTCCGAACACTGAAGCTTTCTTT.

The table lists this clone with a count of one. This sequence joins TRBV28 and TRBJ1-1; D gene uncertain. The CDR3 extends over 13 amino acids. Trimming left V 3 bases short and J 0 bases short, with 5 bases between. Germline CDR1 is MDHEN and CDR2 is SYDVKM. The CDR3 sequence: CASSFRMNTEAFF. The CDR3 nucleotides are TGTGCCAGCAGTTTCAGGATGAACACTGAAGCTTTCTTT.